What follows are 18 T cell receptor beta chains derived from one specimen sequenced in a study of blood T cell repertoires in COVID-19. Some clones are missing from TCRdb's copy, which holds only in-frame ones; the method was immunoSEQ multiplex PCR. The data contain roughly 200,000 clones, approximately 86% of them singletons. The sequencing input was PBMCs or T cells enriched from blood (not recorded which). These receptors were collected from a woman in her 30s who had been exposed to COVID-19.

The chain couples TRBV12-3 or TRBV12-4 to TRBJ1-6, with a possible D match to TRBD1 (6 bases). The V end lost 8 bases, the J end lost 10 bases, and 15 bases lay between the germline ends. The CDR3 has 13 amino acids. The CDR3 reads CASGGRGLSPLHF. In DNA, the CDR3 is TGTGCCAGCGGCGGCAGGGGATTGTCACCCCTCCACTTT.

The chain links TRBV2 to TRBJ1-1, with D unclear. Germline loops: CDR1 SNHLY, CDR2 FYNNEI. Trimming removed 5 bases from V and 1 base from J, with 11 bases in between. The CDR3 spans 14 residues. CDR3 nucleotides: TGTGCCAGCAGTCGCGACCCAGGGAACACTGAAGCTTTCTTT. It codes for CASSRDPGNTEAFF.

This clone was seen just once. The sample contains more than one DNA sequence encoding this CDR3. The CDR3 DNA is TGCGCCAGCAGCTTGACGGTGAACACTGAAGCTTTCTTT. Amino acids: CASSLTVNTEAFF. The chain employs TRBV5-1 and TRBJ1-1; D gene unclear. V was clipped by 1 base and J by 0 bases, with 4 bases between them. Looked up from germline, CDR1 is SGHRS and CDR2 is YFSETQ. The length of the CDR3 is 13 residues. The full variable domain, completed using reference TRBV5-1 and TRBJ1-1, is KAGVTQTPRYLIKTRGQQVTLSCSPISGHRSVSWYQQTPGQGLQFLFEYFSETQRNKGNFPGRFSGRQFSNSRSEMNVSTLELGDSALYLCASSLTVNTEAFFGQGTRLTVV.

The CDR3, as DNA: TGCAGCGTTCAGAATATCTATGAGCAGTTCTTC. The encoded protein is CSVQNIYEQFF. J is TRBJ2-1 and V is TRBV29-1, with D unresolved. Germline CDR1 and CDR2: SQVTM and ANQGSEA. The V and J ends lost 5 bases and 8 bases respectively, with 10 bases between them. CDR3 length equals 11 residues.

Only one count was recorded for this clone. The chain combines TRBV2 with TRBJ1-4; D unresolved. V was trimmed by 6 bases and J by 6 bases, leaving 11 bases between them. Germline CDR1 and CDR2: SNHLY and FYNNEI. CDR3 length: 13 residues. CDR3 in amino acids: CASRTGNYEKLFF. The CDR3 DNA follows: TGTGCCAGCAGGACGGGAAACTATGAAAAACTGTTTTTT.

The chain recombines TRBV3-1 (or the pseudogene TRBV3-2) with TRBJ2-3; tentatively, D is TRBD2 (5 bases). The germline V gene has CDR1 LGHDT and CDR2 YNNKEL (reference sequence). This CDR3 has 17 amino acids. V shed 0 bases and J shed 2 bases, with 15 bases lying between them. DNA for the CDR3: TGTGCCAGCAGCCAAGATTTCCCGGCGGGCCCCACAGATACGCAGTATTTT. Protein sequence: CASSQDFPAGPTDTQYF.

This clone has just a few counts. The chain uses TRBV15 and TRBJ2-2, with 11 nucleotides matching TRBD1. Germline CDR1 and CDR2: LNHNV and YYDKDF (reference sequence). The CDR3 covers 14 residues. J gave up 3 bases and V 6 bases, and 0 bases lay outside the gene matches. CDR3 sequence reads: CATRGQGDTGELFF. The CDR3 coding sequence is TGTGCCACCAGGGGACAGGGGGACACCGGGGAGCTGTTTTTT.

The chain couples TRBV19 to TRBJ1-2; 8 nucleotides line up with TRBD1. This CDR3 is built from 14 residues. Losses at the gene ends were 4 bases for V and 6 bases for J; bases not matched to a gene: 7. Germline V lookup: CDR1 LNHDA, CDR2 SQIVND (reference sequence). This CDR3 is CASSTLGQGNGYTF. The CDR3 nucleotides are TGTGCCAGTAGTACCCTCGGACAGGGCAATGGCTACACCTTC.

The rearrangement uses TRBV28 and TRBJ2-2, with D possibly being TRBD2 (5 bases). CDR3 length: 11 residues. Germline-derived CDR1 and CDR2 are MDHEN and SYDVKM. Trimming cost V 8 bases and J 8 bases, with 9 bases left between them. The CDR3 region is CASEGRGELFF. The CDR3 region has the DNA TGTGCCAGCGAGGGCAGGGGGGAGCTGTTTTTT.

The CDR3 protein is CSAGPGGNQPQHF. The CDR3 region has the DNA TGCAGCGCCGGTCCGGGAGGGAATCAGCCCCAGCATTTT. This sequence joins TRBV29-1 and TRBJ1-5; no reliable D call. The length of the CDR3 is 13 residues. V was shortened by 7 bases and J by 4 bases, with 14 bases between the two germline ends. Germline-derived CDR1 and CDR2 are SQVTM and ANQGSEA.

The V call is TRBV5-1, the J call TRBJ2-7, with 8 bases identical to TRBD2. The CDR3 totals 14 residues. Germline CDR1 is SGHRS and CDR2 is YFSETQ. After removal of 0 bases from V and 6 bases from J, the junction contained 5 bases not matched to a gene. The CDR3 DNA reads as TGCGCCAGCAGCTTGGCGGGGGGGAGTAGCGAGCAGTACTTC. Its protein is CASSLAGGSSEQYF.

The chain employs TRBV7-8 and TRBJ1-5; D gene uncertain. Looked up from germline, CDR1 is SGHVS and CDR2 is FQNEAQ. With 1 base removed from V and 0 bases from J, the gap between germline ends came to 16 bases. The CDR3 covers 18 residues. CDR3 sequence (DNA): TGTGCCAGCAGCTTAGGTCGGTCCGGGGATTATAGCAATCAGCCCCAGCATTTT. Its translation: CASSLGRSGDYSNQPQHF.

This clone is a singleton in its sample. The CDR3 reads CASSFWAGGQPQHF. The CDR3 region has the DNA TGTGCCAGCAGTTTTTGGGCAGGGGGTCAGCCCCAGCATTTT. J is TRBJ1-5 and V is TRBV27; 7 bases match TRBD1. Germline assignment: CDR1 MNHEY and CDR2 SMNVEV (reference sequence). The CDR3 sequence is 14 residues long. The ends lost 3 bases at V and 6 bases at J; junction bases unmatched: 5.

The genes are TRBV19 and TRBJ1-3; D gene uncertain. The V and J ends lost 2 bases and 3 bases respectively, with 11 bases between them. CDR1 LNHDA and CDR2 SQIVND come from the germline V gene (reference sequence). There are 15 residues in the CDR3. CDR3 sequence (DNA): TGTGCCAGTAGTATACTGGGGAGAGATGGAAACACCATATATTTT. Protein product: CASSILGRDGNTIYF.

This chain joins TRBV27 and TRBJ1-2; 7 positions match TRBD1. Germline V gene data show CDR1 as MNHEY and CDR2 as SMNVEV (reference sequence). Unmatched junction bases numbered 6, after V lost 10 bases and J lost 4 bases. This CDR3 has 12 residues. Written as DNA, the CDR3 is TGTGCCACCCAGACAGGGATCTATGGCTACACCTTC. Protein product: CATQTGIYGYTF.

The rearrangement joins TRBV7-9 to TRBJ1-1; unclear D gene. V was trimmed by 3 bases and J by 7 bases, leaving 12 bases between them. The CDR3 has 13 amino acids. CDR1 and CDR2 (germline): SEHNR, FQNEAQ (reference sequence). The CDR3 protein is CASSLDQVIEAFF. DNA for the CDR3: TGTGCCAGCAGCTTGGATCAGGTTATTGAAGCTTTCTTT.

The chain combines TRBV11-3 with TRBJ1-6, with 7 bases fitting TRBD1. CDR1 and CDR2 (germline): SGHNT, YENEEA. The trim removed 5 bases at V and 11 bases at J, leaving 6 bases unmatched. The CDR3 covers 13 residues. The CDR3 loop reads CASSALTGAPLHF. The CDR3 nucleotides read TGTGCCAGCAGCGCCCTAACAGGGGCACCCCTCCACTTT.

The chain couples TRBV7-8 to TRBJ1-6; D not certain. Germline CDR1 and CDR2: SGHVS and FQNEAQ. V was cut by 3 bases and J by 9 bases, with 12 bases left in between. The CDR3 is 14 amino acids. CDR3 nucleotide sequence: TGTGCCAGCAGCTTGAGAGCCGAGCGTTCACCCCTCCACTTT. Translating gives CASSLRAERSPLHF.